This T cell receptor (beta chain) was retrieved from a study of shared clonotypes between healthy human individuals (TCRdb year 2020). Looking at the study overall: A couple of women and a few men aged 18 to 49 years were included in the cohort. Per donor, leukapheresis produced somewhere between about 0.9 and 10 billion PBMCs. The study deeply sequenced blood TCR repertoires of several healthy adults to estimate repertoire size and the extent of clonotype sharing between individuals. To increase sequencing depth and limit assay-specific biases, TCR repertoire library preparation and sequencing were carried out by different laboratories using diverse techniques. For each donor, CD4 naive and CD4 memory were each given three plates, CD8 naive was given two plates, and CD8 memory was given one plate. Broader findings and caveats from the paper: The genetic and exposure-history diversity represented was limited by the small number of donors. Pairwise subsampling led to the expectation that sequencing depth would affect the degree of clonotype sharing among donors. Compared with non-shared clonotypes, the clonotypes found in all four sorted-subset donors had higher generation probabilities. When a handful of donors were compared, the shared fraction of clonotypes was around 5% for naive CD4, more than 3% for naive CD8, 2% to 2.5% for memory CD4, and 0.4% for memory CD8. Incomplete sequencing was indicated by rarefaction of sorted-subset datasets, despite the large sequencing depth. Only blood was sampled, and tissue TCR repertoires likely differ from those in blood. Naive subsets generally had larger estimated clonotype richness than memory subsets.

TCR CDR3 regions were amplified from genomic DNA by multiplex PCR using the deep immunoSEQ assay. Extracted genomic DNA from each cell subset was distributed evenly across all wells of several immunoSEQ 96-well plates, and each plate was treated as a replicate. For sorted subsets, around 0.2 ug of genomic DNA, equivalent to some 33,000 T cell genomes, went into each replicate PCR. Purified libraries were quantified with a Qubit 3.0 fluorometer, sized on a Bioanalyzer 2100, and re-quantified with the KAPA Library Quantification kit. Every immunoSEQ 96-well plate was sequenced on a dedicated single-read 150-cycle Illumina NextSeq 550 flow cell. In the authors' own workflow: Because the immunoSEQ output held only junctional sequences and lacked quality scores, the filtering could not match the filtering applied to full-length reads. To assign V/J genes and CDR3, sequences were annotated against IMGT germline references using PyIR, a Python wrapper for IgBLAST v1.9. Reads were filtered out if the reads had weak V/J assignments (E-value above 1e-6), no CDR3, stop codons, out-of-frame junctions, or ambiguous translated residues. V3J clonotypes were defined as sequences sharing an identical inferred V gene, J gene, and CDR3 amino acid sequence. Percentage overlap between repertoires was calculated by dividing the number of shared unique clonotypes by the size of the smaller repertoire. Richness of each repertoire was evaluated using RTK rarefaction, the Chao1 estimator, and Recon v2.1 estimates of unobserved clonotypes. For all TCRbeta clonotypes obtained by the gDNA method from a few donors, generation probabilities were computed with OLGA. TCRdb's version of the immuneACCESS table is confined to in-frame rearrangements and falls short of the full clone set. An unresolved V gene accounts for under half of the shortfall where checked; the remainder is of unknown origin. That table supplies the V and J calls and clone size; D and trimming were determined from the DNA. The sample data list millions of clones, and less than 95% of these were observed just once. The top ten clones comprise about 1.1% of the sample.

A word on this clone: Its cognate antigen has yet to be identified. It has no much larger one-base neighbor in the sample; base qualities were not kept. Other DNA sequences in this specimen translate into the identical CDR3.

CD8 naive samples consisted of CD45RO-negative cells that were positively selected for CCR7, yielding a CD45RA+CCR7+ population without TemRA cells. The donors were healthy, HIV-negative adults who had no recently reported acute infections or vaccinations. Every donor was a Caucasian adult living in Nashville, Tennessee, USA. Blood was collected by leukapheresis, and PBMCs were isolated by Ficoll-Histopaque density gradient centrifugation and then cryopreserved in liquid nitrogen vapor phase. Analytical flow cytometry was used to check the purity and quantity of each magnetically sorted T cell population. Each sorted fraction had its genomic DNA isolated and then quantified by UV absorbance on a Nanodrop 2000c. V and J lose 4 bases and 0 bases, and a span of 7 bases separates them. CDR3 length: 14 amino acids, cysteine to phenylalanine. Only the CDR3 portion is preserved as DNA: 42 bases, with reading frame beginning at the first base. CDR1 is given as SEHNR and CDR2 as FQNEAQ, both from the germline V gene (reference sequence).

The sequence derives from a man in his late teens or twenties in good health. The chain is made from TRBV7-9 and TRBJ1-3; the D segment cannot be called with confidence. The sequenced material came from naive CD8+ T cells sorted from blood. Explained via the paper, the cell subset or site label denotes: CD45RA+CCR7+. The nucleotides are TGTGCCAGCAGCTCGGGAGGCTCTGGAAACACCATATATTTT. It translates as CASSSGGSGNTIYF.